The rows below give T cell receptor beta chains drawn from one sample of a study of spatial heterogeneity in lung cancer. TCRdb passed the 5' RACE reads through MiXCR, listing each CDR3 protein once. The table includes more than 7,500 distinct CDR3 sequences, around 8.7% detected once. The specimen comprised lung tumor tissue, sampled at surgery. The receptors derive from a female donor with early-stage non-small cell lung cancer. CDR3s leave out the opening cysteine and the closing phenylalanine or tryptophan. Rows give clone size only sometimes, using once, few, many, or a class for an expanded clone.

TRBV4-2,15,medium-sized,ASSQDSWDSSTDTQY
TRBV5-1,12,medium-sized,ASSFGRGTDTQY
TRBV28,14,many,ASSSQEGRTQETQY
TRBV7-8,14,.,ASSSFDRGLYNEQF
TRBV10-3,12,many,AISPLAGSNEQF
TRBV4-2,11,few,ASSQDYGETQY
TRBV7-2,12,medium-sized,ASSLARGRSEAF
TRBV28,14,medium-sized,ASSFLGQAGWDEQY
TRBV2,15,many,ASSERPGDVSNQPQH
TRBV7-3,12,medium-sized,ASSSRRTGTEAF
TRBV4-1,14,.,ASSQARTGPSYEQY
TRBV5-1,13,.,ASSLVAGMNTEAF
TRBV30,11,medium-sized,AWGRGRNQPQH
TRBV7-2,16,medium-sized,ASSLVLASGGNTGELF
TRBV5-1,12,medium-sized,ASSLRTGVDEQY
TRBV3-1,16,.,ASSQDLTGLGGNSPLH
TRBV7-9,17,many,ASRRGTSGMQDLTDTQY
TRBV28,13,many,ASSFSGAHTDTQY
TRBV20-1,10,many,SAPTPYNEQF
TRBV7-2,11,medium-sized,ASSPLVGDTQY
TRBV30,10,many,AWGEGQGTAF
TRBV5-1,13,.,ASSLGDRESIGYT
TRBV4-1,13,many,ASSQAGNRANVLT
TRBV28,13,few,ASTQLGTGTYEQY
TRBV3-1,11,medium-sized,ASSLGGKGGYT
TRBV5-1,10,.,ASSLTTDTQY
TRBV20-1,12,.,SASGLATTGELF
TRBV6-5,12,.,ASRPWSDTDTQY
TRBV7-3,13,.,ASSPLGTMQETQY
TRBV20-1,10,few,SARNRDYGYT
TRBV12-3/TRBV12-4,15,many,ASSLQGSWRSGNTIY
TRBV29-1,10,few,SVLLTTGELF
TRBV7-2,13,.,ASSLAGSNTDTQY
TRBV3-1,12,many,ASSQRDRDHEQY
TRBV20-1,11,few,SARDPRKHEQY
TRBV28,13,.,ASSSKSLGSYEQY
TRBV10-1,10,many,ASSGDPNEQF
TRBV11-2,12,.,ASSPKGGSYEQY
TRBV20-1,12,medium-sized,SATPPTGDDEQY
TRBV20-1,11,.,STSRDYYNEQF
TRBV2,11,many,ASSEWPTYEQY
TRBV4-2,13,few,ASSQETGGSYEQY
TRBV28,10,.,ASSSGYYEQY
TRBV29-1,9,.,SVGVGEKLF
TRBV5-1,12,many,ASSEGQGMNEQF
TRBV20-1,14,medium-sized,SARVMGVGLRETQY
TRBV7-9,14,few,ASSPPADRVFYGYT
TRBV20-1,11,few,SAPPPGADTQY
TRBV19,13,many,ASSLRQTPNQPQH
TRBV7-3,13,many,ASSRLAGRQETQY
TRBV5-1,11,many,ASSLGGSTEAF
TRBV6-1,10,medium-sized,ASSAGYETQY
TRBV7-2,14,.,ASSLVWVGYQETQY
TRBV6-1,11,many,ASRQGSLFAYT
TRBV6-2/TRBV6-3,12,few,ASSRQGANNEQF
TRBV24-1,11,few,ATSVGQGTEAF
TRBV5-4,12,medium-sized,ASSSMGTNEKLF